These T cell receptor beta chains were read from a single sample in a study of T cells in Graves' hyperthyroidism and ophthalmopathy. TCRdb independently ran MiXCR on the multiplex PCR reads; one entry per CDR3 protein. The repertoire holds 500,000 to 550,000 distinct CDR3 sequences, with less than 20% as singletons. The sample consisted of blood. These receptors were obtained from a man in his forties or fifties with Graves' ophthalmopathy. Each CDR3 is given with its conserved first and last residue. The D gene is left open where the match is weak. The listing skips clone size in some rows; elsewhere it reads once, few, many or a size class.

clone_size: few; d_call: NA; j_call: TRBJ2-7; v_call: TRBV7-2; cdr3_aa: CASSQGGTRYEQYF; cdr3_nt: TGTGCCAGCAGCCAGGGTGGGACGCGATACGAGCAGTACTTC
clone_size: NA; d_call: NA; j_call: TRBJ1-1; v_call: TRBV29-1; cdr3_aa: CSVLTALRGTEAFF; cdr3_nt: TGCAGCGTTCTCACAGCACTAAGGGGCACTGAAGCTTTCTTT
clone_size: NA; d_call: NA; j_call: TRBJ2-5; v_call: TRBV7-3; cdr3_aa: CASSFRRQQETQYF; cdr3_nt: TGTGCCAGCAGCTTCCGTAGACAGCAAGAGACCCAGTACTTC
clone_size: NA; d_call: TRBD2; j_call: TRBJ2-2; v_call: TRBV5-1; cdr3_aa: CASSPTPSGSGGELFF; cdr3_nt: TGCGCCAGCAGCCCTACCCCCAGCGGGAGTGGCGGGGAGCTGTTTTTT
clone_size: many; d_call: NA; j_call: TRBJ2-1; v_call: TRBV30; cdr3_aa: CAWSRGGAYNEQFF; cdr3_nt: TGTGCCTGGAGTCGGGGCGGGGCCTACAATGAGCAGTTCTTC
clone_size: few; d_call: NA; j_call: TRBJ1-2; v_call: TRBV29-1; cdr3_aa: CSVVTGTDYGYTF; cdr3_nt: TGCAGCGTCGTTACAGGAACAGACTATGGCTACACCTTC
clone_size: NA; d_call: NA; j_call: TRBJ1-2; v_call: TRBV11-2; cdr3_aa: CASSGPEGDYTF; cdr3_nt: TGTGCCAGCAGCGGTCCTGAGGGGGACTACACCTTC
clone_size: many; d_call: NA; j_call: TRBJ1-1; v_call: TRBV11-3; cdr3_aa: CASSLEGGKGSEAFF; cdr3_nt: TGTGCCAGCAGCTTAGAGGGGGGCAAGGGCTCTGAAGCTTTCTTT
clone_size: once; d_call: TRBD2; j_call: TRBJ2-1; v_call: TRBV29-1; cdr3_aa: CSVERPSGGYEQFF; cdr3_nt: TGCAGCGTTGAGCGGCCTAGCGGGGGGTATGAGCAGTTCTTC
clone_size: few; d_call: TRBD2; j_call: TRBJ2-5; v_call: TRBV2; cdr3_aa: CASTPAGGQETQYF; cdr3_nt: TGTGCCAGCACCCCCGCGGGGGGCCAAGAGACCCAGTACTTC
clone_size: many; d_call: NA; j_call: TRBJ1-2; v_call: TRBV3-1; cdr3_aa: CASSRTVFYGYTF; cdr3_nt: TGTGCCAGCAGTCGGACAGTCTTCTATGGCTACACCTTC
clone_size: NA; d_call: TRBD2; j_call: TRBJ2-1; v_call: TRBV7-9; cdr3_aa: CASSSKAGGNEQFF; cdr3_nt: TGTGCCAGCAGCTCCAAAGCGGGAGGGAATGAGCAGTTCTTC
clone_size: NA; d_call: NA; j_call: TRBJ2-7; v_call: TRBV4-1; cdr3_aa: CASSPSDSFSYEQYF; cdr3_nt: TGCGCCAGCAGCCCGTCGGACTCTTTCTCCTACGAGCAGTACTTC
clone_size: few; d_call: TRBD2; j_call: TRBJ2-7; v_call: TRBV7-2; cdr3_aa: CASSLLAGPLGEQYF; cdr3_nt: TGTGCCAGCAGCCTTCTAGCGGGACCCCTCGGGGAGCAGTACTTC
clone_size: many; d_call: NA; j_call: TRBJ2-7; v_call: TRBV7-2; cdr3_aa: CASSYPSRSYEQYF; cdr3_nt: TGTGCCAGCAGCTACCCCAGCCGCTCCTACGAGCAGTACTTC
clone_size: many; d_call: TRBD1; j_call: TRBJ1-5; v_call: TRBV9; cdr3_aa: CASSETGIDNQPQHF; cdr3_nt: TGTGCCAGCAGCGAGACAGGGATCGACAATCAGCCCCAGCATTTT
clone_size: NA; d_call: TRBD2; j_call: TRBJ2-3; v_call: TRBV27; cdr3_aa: CASSFRLAGQDTQYF; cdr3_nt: TGTGCCAGCAGTTTCCGACTAGCGGGGCAAGATACGCAGTATTTT
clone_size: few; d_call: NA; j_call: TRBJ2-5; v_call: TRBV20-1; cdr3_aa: CSARDGDSVAETQYF; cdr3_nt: TGCAGTGCTAGAGATGGGGACTCGGTAGCAGAGACCCAGTACTTC
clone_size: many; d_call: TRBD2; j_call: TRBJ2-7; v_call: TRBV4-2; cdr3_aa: CASSRPTSGRYEQYF; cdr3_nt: TGTGCCAGCAGCCGTCCGACTAGCGGCCGCTACGAGCAGTACTTC
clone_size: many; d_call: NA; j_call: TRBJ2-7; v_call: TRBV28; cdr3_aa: CASSLRREQYF; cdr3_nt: TGTGCCAGCAGTTTGCGTCGCGAGCAGTACTTC
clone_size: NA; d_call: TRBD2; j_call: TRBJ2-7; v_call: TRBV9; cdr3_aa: CASSVGGLAGYEQYF; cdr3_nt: TGTGCCAGCAGCGTAGGGGGACTAGCGGGTTACGAGCAGTACTTC
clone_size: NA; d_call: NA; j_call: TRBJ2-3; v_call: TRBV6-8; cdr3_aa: CASSYSNPRGDTQYF; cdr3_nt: TGTGCCAGCAGTTACTCGAACCCTAGAGGGGATACGCAGTATTTT
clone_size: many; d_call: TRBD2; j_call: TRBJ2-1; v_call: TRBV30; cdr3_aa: CATRDYSYNEQFF; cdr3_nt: TGTGCCACCCGGGACTACTCCTACAATGAGCAGTTCTTC
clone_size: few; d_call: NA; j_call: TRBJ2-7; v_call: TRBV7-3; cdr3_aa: CASSFDKLISYEQYF; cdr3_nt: TGTGCCAGCAGCTTCGACAAACTAATCTCCTACGAGCAGTACTTC
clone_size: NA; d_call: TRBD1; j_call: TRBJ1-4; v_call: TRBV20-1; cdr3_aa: CSALATGGVGKLFF; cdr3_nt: TGCAGTGCTCTCGCGACAGGGGGCGTTGGAAAACTGTTTTTT
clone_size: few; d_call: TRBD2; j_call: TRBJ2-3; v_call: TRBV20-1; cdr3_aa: CSARDPASGGSNTQYF; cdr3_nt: TGCAGTGCTAGAGATCCGGCTAGCGGGGGGTCAAATACGCAGTATTTT
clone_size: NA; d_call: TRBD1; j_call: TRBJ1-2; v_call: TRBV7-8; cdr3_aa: CASSLVRTGHTYTF; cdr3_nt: TGTGCCAGCAGCTTAGTACGGACAGGGCATACCTACACCTTC
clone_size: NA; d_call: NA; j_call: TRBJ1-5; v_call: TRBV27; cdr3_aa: CASFYRGSNQPQHF; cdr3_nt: TGTGCCAGCTTTTATAGGGGTAGCAATCAGCCCCAGCATTTT
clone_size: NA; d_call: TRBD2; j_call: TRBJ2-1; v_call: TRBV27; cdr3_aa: CASITLGTSGNNEQFF; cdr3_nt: TGTGCCAGCATTACTCTCGGGACTAGCGGAAACAATGAGCAGTTCTTC
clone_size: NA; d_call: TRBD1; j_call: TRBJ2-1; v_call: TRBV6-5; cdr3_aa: CASSYSRGPGQTLRLYNEQFF; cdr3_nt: TGTGCCAGCAGTTACTCGAGAGGTCCGGGACAGACCCTTCGACTATACAATGAGCAGTTCTTC
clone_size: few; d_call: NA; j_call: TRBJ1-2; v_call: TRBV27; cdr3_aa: CASTPGWGSYGYTF; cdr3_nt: TGTGCCAGCACCCCAGGCTGGGGCAGCTATGGCTACACCTTC
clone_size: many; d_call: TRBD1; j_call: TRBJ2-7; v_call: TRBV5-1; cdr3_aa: CASSPWTGGFFRNEQYF; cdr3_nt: TGCGCCAGCAGCCCTTGGACAGGGGGCTTCTTCAGGAACGAGCAGTACTTC
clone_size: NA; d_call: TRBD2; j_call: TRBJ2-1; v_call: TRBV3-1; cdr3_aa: CASSLPSGRFGEQFF; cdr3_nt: TGTGCCAGCAGCCTTCCTAGCGGGAGATTTGGTGAGCAGTTCTTC
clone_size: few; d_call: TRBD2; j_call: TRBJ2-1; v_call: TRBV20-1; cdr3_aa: CSATGGASYNEQFF; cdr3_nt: TGCAGTGCTACGGGGGGGGCCTCCTACAATGAGCAGTTCTTC
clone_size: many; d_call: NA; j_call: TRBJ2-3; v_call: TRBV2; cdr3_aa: CASSVKAASTDTQYF; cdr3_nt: TGTGCCAGCAGTGTAAAGGCGGCAAGCACAGATACGCAGTATTTT
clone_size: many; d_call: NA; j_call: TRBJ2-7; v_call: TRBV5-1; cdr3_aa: CASSRSTSYEQYF; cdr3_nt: TGCGCCAGCAGTCGATCGACCTCCTACGAGCAGTACTTC
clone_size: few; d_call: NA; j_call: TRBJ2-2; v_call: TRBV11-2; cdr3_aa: CASRPVSTGELFF; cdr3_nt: TGTGCCAGCAGACCAGTTTCCACCGGGGAGCTGTTTTTT
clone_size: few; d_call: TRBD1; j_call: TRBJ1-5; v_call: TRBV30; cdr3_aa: CAWSAGTGLSNQPQHF; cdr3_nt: TGTGCCTGGAGTGCGGGGACAGGGCTGAGCAATCAGCCCCAGCATTTT
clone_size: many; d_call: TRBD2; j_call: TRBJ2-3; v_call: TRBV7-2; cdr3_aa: CASSLWASGGTDTQYF; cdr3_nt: TGTGCCAGCAGCTTATGGGCTAGCGGGGGCACAGATACGCAGTATTTT
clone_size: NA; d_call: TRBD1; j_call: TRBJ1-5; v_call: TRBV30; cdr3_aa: CAWSKGTGEGSNQPQHF; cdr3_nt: TGTGCCTGGAGTAAGGGGACAGGGGAAGGAAGCAATCAGCCCCAGCATTTT
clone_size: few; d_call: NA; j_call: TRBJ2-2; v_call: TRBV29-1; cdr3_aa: CSVRTQHDTGELFF; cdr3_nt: TGCAGCGTAAGGACGCAGCACGACACCGGGGAGCTGTTTTTT
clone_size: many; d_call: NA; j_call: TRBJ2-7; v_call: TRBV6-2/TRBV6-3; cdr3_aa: CASSYPIGLGYEQYF; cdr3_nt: TGTGCCAGCAGTTACCCTATCGGGCTAGGCTACGAGCAGTACTTC
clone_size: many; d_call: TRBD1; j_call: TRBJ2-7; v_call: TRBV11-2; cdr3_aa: CASSRSLGGLAEQYF; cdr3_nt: TGTGCCAGCAGCCGAAGCTTAGGGGGCCTGGCCGAGCAGTACTTC
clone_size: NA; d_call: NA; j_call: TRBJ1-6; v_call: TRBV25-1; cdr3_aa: CASSEYKTNSPLHF; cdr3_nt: TGTGCCAGCAGTGAATATAAGACTAATTCACCCCTCCACTTT
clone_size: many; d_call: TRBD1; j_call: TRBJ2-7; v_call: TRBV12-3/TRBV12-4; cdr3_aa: CASSFNRGRSYEQYF; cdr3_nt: TGTGCCAGCAGTTTCAACAGGGGGAGGTCCTACGAGCAGTACTTC
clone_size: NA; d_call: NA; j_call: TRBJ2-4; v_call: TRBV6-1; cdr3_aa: CASSDGTGDIQYF; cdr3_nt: TGTGCCAGCAGTGACGGGACTGGAGACATTCAGTACTTC
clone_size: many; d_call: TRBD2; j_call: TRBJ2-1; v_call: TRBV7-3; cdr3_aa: CASSSLAGGPNEQFF; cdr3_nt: TGTGCCAGCAGCTCCTTAGCGGGAGGCCCAAATGAGCAGTTCTTC
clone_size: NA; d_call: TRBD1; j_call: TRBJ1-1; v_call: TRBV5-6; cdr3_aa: CASSSLQGRAFF; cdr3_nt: TGTGCCAGCAGCTCCTTACAGGGGCGGGCTTTCTTT